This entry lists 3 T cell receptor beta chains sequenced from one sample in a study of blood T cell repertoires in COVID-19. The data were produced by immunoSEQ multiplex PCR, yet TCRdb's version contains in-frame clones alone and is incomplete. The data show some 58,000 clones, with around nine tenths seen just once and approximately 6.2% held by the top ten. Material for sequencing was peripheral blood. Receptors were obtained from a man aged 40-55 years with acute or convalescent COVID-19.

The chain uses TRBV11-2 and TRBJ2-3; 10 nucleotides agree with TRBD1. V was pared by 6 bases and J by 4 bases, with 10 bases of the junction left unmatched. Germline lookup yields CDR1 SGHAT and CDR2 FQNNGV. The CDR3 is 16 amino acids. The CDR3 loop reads CASSHRQGAMADTQYF. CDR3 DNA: TGTGCCAGCAGTCATCGACAGGGGGCAATGGCAGATACGCAGTATTTT.

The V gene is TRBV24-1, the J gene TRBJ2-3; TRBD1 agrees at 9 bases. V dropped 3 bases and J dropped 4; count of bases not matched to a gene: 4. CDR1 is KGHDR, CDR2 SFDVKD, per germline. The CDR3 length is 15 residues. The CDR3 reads CATSDPQGAADTQYF. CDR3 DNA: TGTGCCACCAGTGATCCACAGGGGGCGGCAGATACGCAGTATTTT.

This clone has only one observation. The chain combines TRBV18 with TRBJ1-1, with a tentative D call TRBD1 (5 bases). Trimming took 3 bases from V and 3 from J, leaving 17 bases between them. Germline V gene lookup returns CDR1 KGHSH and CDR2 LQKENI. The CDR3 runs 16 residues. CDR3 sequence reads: CASSPGEWGGYTEAFF. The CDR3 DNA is TGTGCCAGCTCACCTGGGGAATGGGGCGGATACACTGAAGCTTTCTTT.